These T cell receptor beta chains were read from a single sample in a study of blood T cell repertoires in COVID-19. Generated by immunoSEQ multiplex PCR, the TCRdb table keeps only in-frame clones and is missing some. The table shows about 170,000 clones, with approximately 80% occurring only once. Sequenced sample: peripheral blood. These receptors originate from an elderly woman with COVID-19, enrolled during active disease. The CDR3 runs from the conserved cysteine through the conserved F or W. A D gene is named only where the DNA matches it firmly. Some rows mark clone size as missing; the rest say once, few, many or name a class of expanded clone.

size	D	V	J	DNA	CDR3
.	TRBD2	TRBV14	TRBJ2-7	TGTGCCAGCAGCCCGAGACTAGCGGGAACTGAGCAGTACTTC	CASSPRLAGTEQYF
.	TRBD2	TRBV5-1	TRBJ2-1	TGCGCCAGCACTAGCGGGAGGGCCTACAATGAGCAGTTCTTC	CASTSGRAYNEQFF
.	TRBD2	TRBV29-1	TRBJ2-1	TGCAGCTCCCGGGGGGGCACTGAGCAGTTCTTC	CSSRGGTEQFF
.	.	TRBV5-5	TRBJ1-4	TGTGCCAGCAGCTTGGACAGGGTGGAAAAACTGTTTTTT	CASSLDRVEKLFF
.	TRBD1	TRBV7-3	TRBJ2-1	TGTGCCAGCGGGACAGGGCCCCCGAATGAGCAGTTCTTC	CASGTGPPNEQFF
few	TRBD1	TRBV6-1	TRBJ2-7	TGTGCCAGCAGTGACCTACAGGGGAGCGAGCAGTACTTC	CASSDLQGSEQYF
.	.	TRBV5-5	TRBJ2-7	TGTGCCAGCAGCTTGCCGGGTTTCGACGAGCAGTACTTC	CASSLPGFDEQYF
.	.	TRBV7-8	TRBJ1-4	TGTGCCAGCAGCTTGACGGAGTACGAAAAACTGTTTTTT	CASSLTEYEKLFF
few	TRBD2	TRBV20-1	TRBJ2-1	TGCAGTGCTAGTCCTAGCGGGGGTCTCCGGATGACCTACAATGAGCAGTTCTTC	CSASPSGGLRMTYNEQFF
.	.	TRBV10-3	TRBJ2-7	TGTGCCATCAGTGAGTCAGATGGGGGGATTGAGCAGTACTTC	CAISESDGGIEQYF
.	TRBD2	TRBV5-1	TRBJ2-5	TGCGCCAGCAGCTTGGGGGGTAGCGGGGCCTCCCGGGAGACCCAGTACTTC	CASSLGGSGASRETQYF
.	TRBD1	TRBV28	TRBJ1-5	TGTGCCAGCAGGCGACAGGGCGAGGGGTCGAATCAGCCCCAGCATTTT	CASRRQGEGSNQPQHF
.	.	TRBV2	TRBJ1-2	TGTGCCAGCAGGGAGACTCTCTATGGCTACACCTTC	CASRETLYGYTF
.	.	TRBV9	TRBJ1-1	TGTGCCAGCAGCGCCCTCGAGAACGGGGGAGCTTTCTTT	CASSALENGGAFF
.	TRBD1	TRBV3-1/TRBV3-2	TRBJ2-2	TGTGCCAGCAGCCCCTCAACAGGGGTTGGCACCGGGGAGCTGTTTTTT	CASSPSTGVGTGELFF
.	TRBD2	TRBV7-2	TRBJ2-2	TGTGCCAGCAGCAGGGGACTAGCGGTTAACACCGGGGAGCTGTTTTTT	CASSRGLAVNTGELFF
.	TRBD1	TRBV13	TRBJ1-4	TGTGCCAGCAGCTCGACAGGGGGCGTATTACTCCGGGAAAAACTGTTTTTT	CASSSTGGVLLREKLFF
.	.	TRBV27	TRBJ1-6	TGTGCCAGCAAGCAACGACAGACTGGGAATTCACCCCTCCACTTT	CASKQRQTGNSPLHF
.	.	TRBV7-9	TRBJ2-7	TGTGCCAGCAGCCCTACTTCAGGCCTCCTCTACGAGCAGTACTTC	CASSPTSGLLYEQYF
.	TRBD1	TRBV7-2	TRBJ1-5	TGTGCCAGCAGGCCGGGACAGGGTAATCAGCCCCAGCATTTT	CASRPGQGNQPQHF
few	.	TRBV4-1	TRBJ1-1	TGCGCCAGCAGGATAACAGGGAACACTGAAGCTTTCTTT	CASRITGNTEAFF
.	.	TRBV19	TRBJ2-1	TGTGCCAGTAGGGATACGGACAAAACCTGGCAGTTCTTC	CASRDTDKTWQFF
.	.	TRBV6-5	TRBJ1-6	TGTGCCAGCAGTTACGACCGGACATGGGGTTCACCCCTCCACTTT	CASSYDRTWGSPLHF
.	TRBD2	TRBV24-1	TRBJ2-7	TGTGCCACCAGTCCAGCGGGGTCCTACGAGCAGTACTTC	CATSPAGSYEQYF
.	.	TRBV5-1	TRBJ2-1	TGCGCCAGCAGCTCTGGACAGAGCTCCTACAATGAGCAGTTCTTC	CASSSGQSSYNEQFF
.	.	TRBV15	TRBJ1-4	TGTGCCACCAGCAGAGGGGGGGATAATGAAAAACTGTTTTTT	CATSRGGDNEKLFF
.	.	TRBV9	TRBJ2-2	TGTGCCAGCAGCGTCGACGGTCGGACTAACGCCGGGGAGCTGTTTTTT	CASSVDGRTNAGELFF
.	.	TRBV7-6	TRBJ2-1	TGTGCCAGCCCCCCTATTGGAGCTCCGGGTGGTGAGCAGTTCTTC	CASPPIGAPGGEQFF
.	.	TRBV27	TRBJ1-3	TGTGCCAGCAGTGCGACAGGAGGAACTGGAAACACCATATATTTT	CASSATGGTGNTIYF
.	.	TRBV5-4	TRBJ1-3	TGTGCCAGCAGCTTACAGAGCTCTGGAAACACCATATATTTT	CASSLQSSGNTIYF
.	.	TRBV4-1	TRBJ1-3	TGCGCCAGCAGCCAAGATCGGTACACCATATATTTT	CASSQDRYTIYF
.	TRBD1	TRBV2	TRBJ1-5	TGTGCCAGCAGCTCGACTCACGGGACAGCGGACCAGCCCCAGCATTTT	CASSSTHGTADQPQHF
few	TRBD1	TRBV6-6	TRBJ2-5	TGTGCCAGCAGTTCCCGACAGGGAGAGACCCAGTACTTC	CASSSRQGETQYF
.	TRBD2	TRBV2	TRBJ2-2	TGTGCCAGCAGTGATACCGGGACTAGCCCGAACACCGGGGAGCTGTTTTTT	CASSDTGTSPNTGELFF
.	.	TRBV9	TRBJ1-2	TGTGCCAGCAGCGTAGACCCCGGTCACCTCTATGGCTACACCTTC	CASSVDPGHLYGYTF
.	TRBD2	TRBV3-1/TRBV3-2	TRBJ2-4	TGTGCCAGCAGCCAACTAGCGGGAGCCAAAAACATTCAGTACTTC	CASSQLAGAKNIQYF
.	TRBD1	TRBV5-1	TRBJ1-1	TGCGCCAGCAAACCGGGACAGGGAAACACTGAAGCTTTCTTT	CASKPGQGNTEAFF